A single sample is the source of the 24 T cell receptor beta chains below, sequenced in a study of cytomegalovirus exposure and HLA in healthy donors. PCR involved 60 Vbeta and 13 Jbeta primers. Some clones are missing from TCRdb's copy, which holds only in-frame ones; the method was immunoSEQ multiplex PCR. The sample has fewer than 100,000 clones; more than 60% are singletons. The sequenced material came from PBMCs. Source of these receptors: a man aged 55 to 70 in good health and CMV-seropositive.

The V call is TRBV5-1, the J call TRBJ1-5; unclear D gene. CDR1 is SGHRS, CDR2 YFSETQ, per germline. This CDR3 contains 13 residues. V was cut by 2 bases and J by 1 base, with 4 bases left in between. The CDR3 bases are TGCGCCAGCAGCTTACAGAGCAATCAGCCCCAGCATTTT. Translated, it gives CASSLQSNQPQHF.

The V and J genes are TRBV7-8 and TRBJ1-5; TRBD1 might be the D (5 bases). In germline, CDR1 is SGHVS, CDR2 FQNEAQ. Trimming stripped 5 bases from V and 0 bases from J, with 14 bases between. This CDR3 has 16 residues. In nucleotides, the CDR3 is TGTGCCAGCAGCAGACGACAGTTAAATAGCAATCAGCCCCAGCATTTT. It is translated as CASSRRQLNSNQPQHF. Variable domain in full (rest from reference TRBV7-8 and TRBJ1-5): GAGVSQSPRYKVAKRGQDVALRCDPISGHVSLFWYQQALGQGPEFLTYFQNEAQLDKSGLPSDRFFAERPEGSVSTLKIQRTQQEDSAVYLCASSRRQLNSNQPQHFGDGTRLSIL.

V and J are TRBV28 and TRBJ1-2; D might be TRBD1 (5 bases). The V gene's germline CDR1 is MDHEN and CDR2 SYDVKM. The V end lost 10 bases, the J end lost 8 bases, and 20 bases lay between the germline ends. The CDR3 is made up of 13 amino acids. CDR3 bases: TGTGCCACCCACCCAGGGCCCGGCGGAGGCTACACCTTC. Amino acids: CATHPGPGGGYTF.

The genes are TRBV9 and TRBJ1-6, with D hard to call. This CDR3 has 12 amino acids. The V gene's germline CDR1 is SGDLS and CDR2 YYNGEE. The ends were cut back, 0 bases at V and 9 bases at J, with 4 bases in the middle. The chain's CDR3 is CASSVGRSPLHF. The DNA of the CDR3 is TGTGCCAGCAGCGTAGGTCGTTCACCCCTCCACTTT.

This clone was detected only once. The J gene is TRBJ2-7, the V gene TRBV15, with D perhaps matching TRBD1 (6 bases). This CDR3 is built from 12 residues. Per germline, CDR1 LNHNV and CDR2 YYDKDF (reference sequence). Trimming pared 5 bases from V and 13 bases from J, leaving 18 bases between. The CDR3 loop reads CATSGSGTKIYF. The CDR3 DNA reads as TGTGCCACCAGCGGTTCCGGGACAAAAATTTACTTC.

The gene calls are TRBV14 and TRBJ1-4; 11 bases match TRBD1. The CDR3 runs 16 residues. V was clipped by 0 bases and J by 8 bases; unmatched bases: 5. Germline V gene sequence: CDR1 SGHDN, CDR2 FVKESK. CDR3 residues: CASSQDPGTGGEKLFF. DNA for the CDR3: TGTGCCAGCAGCCAAGACCCCGGGACAGGGGGAGAAAAACTGTTTTTT.

This clone was picked up a small number of times. The rearrangement links TRBV6-6 to TRBJ2-7; 8 nucleotides agree with TRBD1. V gave up 5 bases and J gave up 8 bases; unmatched junction bases: 5. The length of the CDR3 is 12 residues. Per germline, CDR1 MNHNY and CDR2 SVGAGI (reference sequence). CDR3 in amino acids: CASSKQGVKQYF. In nucleotides, the CDR3 is TGTGCCAGCAGTAAACAGGGGGTGAAGCAGTACTTC.

The chain recombines TRBV14 with TRBJ1-2, with D tentatively TRBD1 (6 bases). The CDR3 is 17 amino acids. V shed 1 base and J shed 6 bases, with 21 bases lying between them. Germline V gives CDR1 SGHDN, CDR2 FVKESK. DNA of the CDR3: TGTGCCAGCAGCCAAGTCCATTTGACAGGAATCTGGAATGGCTACACCTTC. This codes for CASSQVHLTGIWNGYTF.

In nucleotides, the CDR3 is TGTGCCAGCAGCTCGCGGGGTACCTTGAACACTGAAGCTTTCTTT. Translating it yields CASSSRGTLNTEAFF. The rearrangement joins TRBV5-4 to TRBJ1-1, with D unresolved. V was clipped by 3 bases and J by 0 bases, with 12 bases between them. The CDR3 runs 15 residues. Germline CDR1 and CDR2: SGHNT and YYREEE (reference sequence).

This sequence joins TRBV5-1 and TRBJ2-1; D remains unclear. The CDR3 covers 15 residues. Trimming took 0 bases from V and 5 from J, leaving 12 bases between them. Germline CDR1 reads SGHRS; CDR2 reads YFSETQ. The CDR3 sequence: CASSLGPRENNEQFF. CDR3 bases: TGCGCCAGCAGCTTGGGCCCACGAGAAAACAATGAGCAGTTCTTC.

The chain recombines TRBV19 with TRBJ1-1; 8 bases agree with TRBD1. Germline assignment: CDR1 LNHDA and CDR2 SQIVND (reference sequence). After removal of 4 bases from V and 11 bases from J, the junction contained 15 bases not matched to a gene. The CDR3 is 15 amino acids. CDR3 loop: CASSTGSAGGDHAFF. CDR3 in DNA: TGTGCCAGTAGTACAGGATCGGCAGGGGGCGATCACGCTTTCTTT.

The chain has TRBV6-6 and TRBJ1-1, with a possible D match to TRBD1 (5 bases). V dropped 0 bases and J dropped 4 bases, with 9 bases sitting between them. This CDR3 comprises 14 residues. The V gene's germline CDR1 is MNHNY and CDR2 SVGAGI (reference sequence). This CDR3 is CASSYSNGATEAFF. The CDR3 DNA sequence: TGTGCCAGCAGTTACTCGAATGGGGCCACTGAAGCTTTCTTT.

The chain recombines TRBV6-6 with TRBJ1-3, with D perhaps TRBD1 (6 bases). This CDR3 is 15 amino acids long. Germline V gene data show CDR1 as MNHNY and CDR2 as SVGAGI (reference sequence). V lost 4 bases to trimming and J lost 2 bases, with 12 bases between them. CDR3 residues: CASSSNQGPGNTIYF. In DNA, the CDR3 is TGTGCCAGCAGTTCTAACCAGGGGCCTGGAAACACCATATATTTT.

The chain combines TRBV25-1 with TRBJ2-5; D might be TRBD1 (7 bases). The J call may be wrong; the DNA end is better matched by TRBJ2-7. The germline V gene has CDR1 MGHDK and CDR2 SYGVNS. CDR3 size: 14 residues. The CDR3 sequence is CASRKTGMGLEQYF. In nucleotides, the CDR3 is TGTGCCAGCCGAAAGACAGGGATGGGACTCGAGCAGTACTTC.

This chain uses TRBV2 with TRBJ1-4, with a possible D match to TRBD1 (6 bases). In germline, CDR1 is SNHLY, CDR2 FYNNEI. The CDR3 loop spans 14 amino acids. V was clipped by 2 bases and J by 7 bases, with 11 bases between them. The CDR3 loop reads CASSERGGFEKLFF. CDR3 nucleotides: TGTGCCAGCAGTGAACGGGGGGGCTTTGAAAAACTGTTTTTT.

V and J are TRBV7-9 and TRBJ1-4; D ambiguous. CDR3 length equals 12 residues. Germline V gives CDR1 SEHNR, CDR2 FQNEAQ (reference sequence). V dropped 4 bases and J dropped 6 bases, with 6 bases sitting between them. CDR3: CASSSLDEKLFF. The CDR3, as DNA: TGTGCCAGCAGCTCGCTAGATGAAAAACTGTTTTTT.

The chain has TRBV5-4 and TRBJ2-2; TRBD1 matches 9 bases. Losses at the gene ends were 4 bases for V and 1 base for J; bases not matched to a gene: 8. The germline V gene has CDR1 SGHNT and CDR2 YYREEE (reference sequence). This CDR3 spans 17 amino acids. The DNA for the CDR3 is TGTGCCAGCAGCCCCCGGACAGGGGCCATGAACACCGGGGAGCTGTTTTTT. This codes for CASSPRTGAMNTGELFF.

The V and J genes are TRBV27 and TRBJ2-3, with TRBD2 matching 9 bases. Per the germline V gene, CDR1 is MNHEY and CDR2 is SMNVEV (reference sequence). This CDR3 has 13 residues. Germline trimming cut 6 bases from V and 6 bases from J; bases unmatched to any gene: 4. DNA for the CDR3: TGTGCCAGCAGGGCGGGGGGGACCGATACGCAGTATTTT. Amino acids: CASRAGGTDTQYF.

The chain recombines TRBV5-1 with TRBJ2-2; D may be TRBD1 (6 bases). With 1 base removed from V and 3 bases from J, the gap between germline ends came to 10 bases. Germline CDR1 reads SGHRS; CDR2 reads YFSETQ. The CDR3 has 15 amino acids. CDR3 region: CASSLQTGYTGELFF. CDR3 in DNA: TGCGCCAGCAGCTTGCAGACAGGATACACCGGGGAGCTGTTTTTT.

This chain joins TRBV9 and TRBJ1-5; weak D call: TRBD1 (5 bases). Germline V gene sequence: CDR1 SGDLS, CDR2 YYNGEE. This CDR3 spans 19 amino acids. The germline V and J ends were trimmed by 4 bases and 0 bases, with 23 bases remaining between them. The CDR3 here is CASSPLTGLILNSNQPQHF. Here the CDR3 DNA reads TGTGCCAGCAGCCCACTAACAGGACTAATCCTTAATAGCAATCAGCCCCAGCATTTT.

This rearrangement joins TRBV12-5 to TRBJ1-3; TRBD1 matches 8 bases. Germline lookup yields CDR1 LGHNT and CDR2 FRNRAP. This CDR3 comprises 16 residues. The J segment lost 0 bases and the V segment lost 2 bases, leaving 3 bases of the junction unmatched. The CDR3 nucleotides read TGTGCTAGTGGTTTGCGACAGGGGTTCTCTGGAAACACCATATATTTT. Translating gives CASGLRQGFSGNTIYF.

J is TRBJ2-7 and V is TRBV5-3; tentative D call: TRBD1 (6 bases). TRBV5-3 is flagged as an ORF with uncertain function. Trimming took off 9 bases at V and 0 bases at J, with 10 bases between the two ends. The CDR3 length is 12 residues. The CDR3 nucleotides are TGTGCCACCTGGGACACCTCCTACGAGCAGTACTTC. Protein: CATWDTSYEQYF.

This rearrangement joins TRBV7-3 to TRBJ2-3; 7 bases are shared with TRBD1. Germline trimming cut 3 bases from V and 0 bases from J; bases unmatched to any gene: 6. The CDR3 length is 16 residues. CDR1 and CDR2 (germline): SGHTA, FQGTGA. CDR3 DNA sequence: TGTGCCAGCAGCTTTACCGGGACAGCTAGCACAGATACGCAGTATTTT. Protein product: CASSFTGTASTDTQYF. Full variable domain (missing parts from reference TRBV7-3 and TRBJ2-3): GAGVSQTPSNKVTEKGKYVELRCDPISGHTALYWYRQSLGQGPEFLIYFQGTGAADDSGLPNDRFFAVRPEGSVSTLKIQRTERGDSAVYLCASSFTGTASTDTQYFGPGTRLTVL.

The rearrangement uses TRBV19 and TRBJ1-3, with D perhaps TRBD1 (5 bases). The CDR3 consists of 16 residues. Germline loops: CDR1 LNHDA, CDR2 SQIVND (reference sequence). V lost 6 bases and J lost 0, with 15 bases in between. The CDR3 reads CASRTSGTVSGNTIYF. CDR3 nucleotide sequence: TGTGCCAGTAGGACCTCCGGGACTGTCTCTGGAAACACCATATATTTT.